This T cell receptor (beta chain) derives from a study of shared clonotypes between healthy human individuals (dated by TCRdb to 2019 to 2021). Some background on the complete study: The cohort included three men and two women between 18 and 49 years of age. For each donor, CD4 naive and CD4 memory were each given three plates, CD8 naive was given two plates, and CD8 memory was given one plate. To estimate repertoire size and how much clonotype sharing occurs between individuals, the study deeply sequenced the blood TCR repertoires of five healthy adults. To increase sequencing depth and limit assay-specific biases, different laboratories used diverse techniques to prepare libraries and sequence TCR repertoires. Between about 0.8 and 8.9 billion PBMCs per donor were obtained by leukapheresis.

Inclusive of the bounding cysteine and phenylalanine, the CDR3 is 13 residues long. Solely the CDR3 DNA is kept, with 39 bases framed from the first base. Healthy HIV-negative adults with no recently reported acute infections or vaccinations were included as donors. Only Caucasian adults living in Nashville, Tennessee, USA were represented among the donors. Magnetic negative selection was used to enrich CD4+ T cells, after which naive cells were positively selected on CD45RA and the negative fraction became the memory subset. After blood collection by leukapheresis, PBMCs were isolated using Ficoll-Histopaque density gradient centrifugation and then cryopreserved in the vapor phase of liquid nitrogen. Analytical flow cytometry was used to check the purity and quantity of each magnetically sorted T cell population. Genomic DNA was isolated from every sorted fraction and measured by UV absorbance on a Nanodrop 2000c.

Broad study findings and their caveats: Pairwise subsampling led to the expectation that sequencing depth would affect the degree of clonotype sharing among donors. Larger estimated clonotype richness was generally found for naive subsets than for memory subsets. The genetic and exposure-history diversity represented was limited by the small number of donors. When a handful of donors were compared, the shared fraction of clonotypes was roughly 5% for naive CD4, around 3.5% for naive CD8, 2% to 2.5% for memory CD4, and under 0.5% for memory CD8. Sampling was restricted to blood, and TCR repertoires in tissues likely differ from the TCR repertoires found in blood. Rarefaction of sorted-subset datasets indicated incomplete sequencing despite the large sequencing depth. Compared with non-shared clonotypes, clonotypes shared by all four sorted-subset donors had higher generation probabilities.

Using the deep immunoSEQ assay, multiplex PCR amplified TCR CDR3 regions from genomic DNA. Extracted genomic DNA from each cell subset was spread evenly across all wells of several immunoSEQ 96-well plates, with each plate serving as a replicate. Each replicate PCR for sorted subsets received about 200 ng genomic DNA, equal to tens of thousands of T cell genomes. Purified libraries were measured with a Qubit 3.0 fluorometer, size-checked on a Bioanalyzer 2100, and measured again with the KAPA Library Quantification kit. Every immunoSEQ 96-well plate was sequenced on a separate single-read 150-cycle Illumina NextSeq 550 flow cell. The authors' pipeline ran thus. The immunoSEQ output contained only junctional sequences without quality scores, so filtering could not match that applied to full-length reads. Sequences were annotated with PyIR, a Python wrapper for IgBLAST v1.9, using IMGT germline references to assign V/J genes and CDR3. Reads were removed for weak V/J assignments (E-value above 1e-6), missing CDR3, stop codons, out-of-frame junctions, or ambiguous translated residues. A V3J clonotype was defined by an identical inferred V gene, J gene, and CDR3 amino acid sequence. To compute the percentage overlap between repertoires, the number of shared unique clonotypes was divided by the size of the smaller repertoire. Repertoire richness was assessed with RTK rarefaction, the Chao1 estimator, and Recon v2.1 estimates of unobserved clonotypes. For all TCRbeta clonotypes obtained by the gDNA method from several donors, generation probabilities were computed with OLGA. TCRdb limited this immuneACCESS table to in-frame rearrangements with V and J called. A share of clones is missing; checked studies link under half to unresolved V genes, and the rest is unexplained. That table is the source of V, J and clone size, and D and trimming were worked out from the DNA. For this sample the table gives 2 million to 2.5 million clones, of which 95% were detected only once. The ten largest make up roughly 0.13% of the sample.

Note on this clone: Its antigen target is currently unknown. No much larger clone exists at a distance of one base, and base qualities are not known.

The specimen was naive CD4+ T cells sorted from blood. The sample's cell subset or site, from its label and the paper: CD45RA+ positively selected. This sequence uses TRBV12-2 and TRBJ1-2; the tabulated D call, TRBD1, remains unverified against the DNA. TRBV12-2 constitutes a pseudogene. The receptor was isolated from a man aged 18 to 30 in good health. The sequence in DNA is TGTGCAAGTCGCCTCCCGATCCCTGGCGGCTACACCTTC. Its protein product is CASRLPIPGGYTF.